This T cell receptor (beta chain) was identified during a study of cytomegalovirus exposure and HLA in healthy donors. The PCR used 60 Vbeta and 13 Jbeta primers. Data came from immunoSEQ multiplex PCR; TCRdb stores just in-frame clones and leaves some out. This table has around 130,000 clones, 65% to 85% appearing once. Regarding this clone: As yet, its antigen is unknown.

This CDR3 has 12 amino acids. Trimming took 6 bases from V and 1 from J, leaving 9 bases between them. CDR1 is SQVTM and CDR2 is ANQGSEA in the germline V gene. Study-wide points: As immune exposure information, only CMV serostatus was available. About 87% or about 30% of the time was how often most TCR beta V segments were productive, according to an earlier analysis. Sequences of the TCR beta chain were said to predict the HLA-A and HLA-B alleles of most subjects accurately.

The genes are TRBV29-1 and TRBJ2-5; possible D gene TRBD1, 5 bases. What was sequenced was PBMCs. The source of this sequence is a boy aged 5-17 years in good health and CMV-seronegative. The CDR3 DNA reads TGCAGCGTCCGACAGTTCCAAGAGACCCAGTACTTC. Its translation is CSVRQFQETQYF.